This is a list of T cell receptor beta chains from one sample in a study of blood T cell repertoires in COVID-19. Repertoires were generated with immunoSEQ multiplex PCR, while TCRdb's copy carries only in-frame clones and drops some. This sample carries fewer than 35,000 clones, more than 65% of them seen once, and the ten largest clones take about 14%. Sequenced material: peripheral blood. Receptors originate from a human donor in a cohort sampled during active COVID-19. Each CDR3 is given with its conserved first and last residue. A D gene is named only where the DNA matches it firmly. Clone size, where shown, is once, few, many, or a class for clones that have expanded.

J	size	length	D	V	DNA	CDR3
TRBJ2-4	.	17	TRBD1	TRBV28	TGTGCCAGCAGTTCTACCGGGACAGGGGTATCCAAAAACATTCAGTACTTC	CASSSTGTGVSKNIQYF
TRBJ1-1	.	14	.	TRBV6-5	TGTGCCAGCACCCCGACAGCTCGAGACACTGAAGCTTTCTTT	CASTPTARDTEAFF
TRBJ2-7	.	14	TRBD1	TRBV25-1	TGTGCCAGCAGTGCAGGGGGAAGGACCTACGAGCAGTACTTC	CASSAGGRTYEQYF
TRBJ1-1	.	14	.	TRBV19	TGTGCCAGTAGTGACGGACAGATAAACACTGAAGCTTTCTTT	CASSDGQINTEAFF
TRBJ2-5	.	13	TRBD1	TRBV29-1	TGCAGCGTTGGGGACAGGGTGCCAGAGACCCAGTACTTC	CSVGDRVPETQYF
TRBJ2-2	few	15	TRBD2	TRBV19	TGTGCCAGTAGGGAGCGGGGACTGAACACCGGGGAGCTGTTTTTT	CASRERGLNTGELFF
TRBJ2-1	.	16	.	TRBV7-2	TGTGCCAGCAGCTTGTCGTTCGGGGGTCCCTACAATGAGCAGTTCTTC	CASSLSFGGPYNEQFF
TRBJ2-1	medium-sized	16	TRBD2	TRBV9	TGTGCCAGCAGCCCCGGGACTAGCGGGCCGGGCGATGAGCAGTTCTTC	CASSPGTSGPGDEQFF
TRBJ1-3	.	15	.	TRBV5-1	TGCGCCAGCAGCCAAGCACCAGGCTCTGGAAACACCATATATTTT	CASSQAPGSGNTIYF
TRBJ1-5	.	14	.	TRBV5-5	TGTGCCAGCAGCTTCGGGGGGTCAACGCAGCCCCAGCATTTT	CASSFGGSTQPQHF
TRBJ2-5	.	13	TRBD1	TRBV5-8	TGTGCCAGCAGATACAGGGGTCAAGAGACCCAGTACTTC	CASRYRGQETQYF
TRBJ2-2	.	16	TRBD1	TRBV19	TGTGCCAGTAGTCCCCACAGGGGTAGTGTCACCGGGGAGCTGTTTTTT	CASSPHRGSVTGELFF
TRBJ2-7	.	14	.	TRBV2	TGTGCCAGCAGTGGCCGCGGGGCCACCTACGAGCAGTACTTC	CASSGRGATYEQYF
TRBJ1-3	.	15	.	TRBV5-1	TGCGCCAGCAGCTTGGATGCAGGGGCTGGAAACACCATATATTTT	CASSLDAGAGNTIYF
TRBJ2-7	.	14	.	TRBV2	TGTGCCAGCAGTGGAGGAGGGGCTTCCTACGAGCAGTACTTC	CASSGGGASYEQYF
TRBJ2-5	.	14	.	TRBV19	TGTGCCAGTAGTATTTCCGGGGGTCTGGAGACCCAGTACTTC	CASSISGGLETQYF
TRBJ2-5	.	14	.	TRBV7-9	TGTGCCAGCAGCTTAGCGGTAGGGAGCGAGACCCAGTACTTC	CASSLAVGSETQYF
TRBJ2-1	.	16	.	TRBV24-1	TGTGCCACCAGTGATCCGACAGCGAGCTCCTACAATGAGCAGTTCTTC	CATSDPTASSYNEQFF